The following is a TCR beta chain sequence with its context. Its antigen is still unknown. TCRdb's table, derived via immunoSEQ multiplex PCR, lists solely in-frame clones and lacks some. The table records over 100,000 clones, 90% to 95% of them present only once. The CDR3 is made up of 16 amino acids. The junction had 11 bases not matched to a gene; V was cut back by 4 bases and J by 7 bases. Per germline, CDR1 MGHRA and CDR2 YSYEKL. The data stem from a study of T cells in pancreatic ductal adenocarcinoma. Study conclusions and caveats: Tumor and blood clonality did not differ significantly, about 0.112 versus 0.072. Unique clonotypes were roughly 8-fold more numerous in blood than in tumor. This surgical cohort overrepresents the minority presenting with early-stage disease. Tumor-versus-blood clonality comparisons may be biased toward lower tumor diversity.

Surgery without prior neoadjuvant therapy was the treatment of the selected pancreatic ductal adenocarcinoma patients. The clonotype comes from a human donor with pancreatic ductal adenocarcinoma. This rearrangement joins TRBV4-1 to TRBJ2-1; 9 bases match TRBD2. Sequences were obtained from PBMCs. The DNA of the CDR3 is TGCGCCAGCAGCCTGCAAATGAGCGGGAGGTTTAATGAGCAGTTCTTC. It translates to CASSLQMSGRFNEQFF.